This note documents a single T cell receptor (beta chain) sequence. CDR1 and CDR2 (germline): SQVTM, ANQGSEA. The trim removed 6 bases at V and 0 bases at J, leaving 17 bases unmatched. The CDR3 extends over 18 amino acids. Then a second PCR, running about 6 to 12 cycles, was carried out with a sample-barcoded 5' primer and a J-beta primer mix. TCRdb processed the 5' RACE reads anew with MiXCR; each CDR3 protein has one entry. The table shows 1.5 million to 2 million distinct CDR3 sequences, with 49% occurring only once. This sample was taken from a study of blood T cells in healthy people across ages.

Specimen: blood. The V gene is TRBV29-1, the J gene TRBJ2-4; TRBD2 agrees at 7 bases. This receptor was identified in a woman in her thirties or forties in good health. The CDR3 loop reads CSVEGGWDRALAKNIQYF. CDR3 coding DNA: TGCAGCGTCGAGGGAGGGTGGGACCGGGCTCTAGCCAAAAACATTCAGTACTTC.